This T cell receptor (beta chain) is from a study of T cell repertoires in cytomegalovirus infection. With regard to this clonotype: Its target is unknown.

The CDR3 is 16 residues long. V shed 5 bases and J 5 bases; nucleotides not matched to a gene: 10. The germline gives CDR1 MNHEY, CDR2 SVGAGI. Using its own MiXCR run on the reads, TCRdb lists one record per CDR3 protein. The profile covers roughly 800,000 distinct CDR3 sequences, with approximately 32% appearing a single time and around 12% taken by the ten largest. This receptor was taken from a human donor in good health (CMV status not recorded). Some clones in this sample may be carry-over from other donors' samples. This rearrangement joins TRBV6-5 to TRBJ2-1; TRBD2 matches 9 bases. Here the sequenced sample was cultured CD8+ T cells from PBMCs, taken from culture after CMV antigen stimulation. As DNA, the CDR3 is TGTGCCAGCAGTCTCTTGGTTAGCGGGAGACACAATGAGCAGTTCTTC. It specifies CASSLLVSGRHNEQFF.